This T cell receptor beta chain was sequenced in a study of T cells in Graves' hyperthyroidism and ophthalmopathy. General study findings and limits: Appearing also in blood were most of the thyroid clonotypes expanded above 0.001. Using 13 V-J features, a model discriminated ophthalmopathy from stable hyperthyroidism. Median prediction lead before ophthalmopathy onset was 6.5 months with the model.

Uncontrolled infection, other autoimmune disease, pregnancy or lactation disqualified patients from enrolment. The source material, RNA transcripts, was used to amplify TCR beta CDR3 regions. Carried out on the TCR CDR3, a first-round RT-PCR used the HTBI primer set. TCRdb re-analysed the multiplex PCR reads in MiXCR, keeping a single row per CDR3 protein. The profile shows 400,000 to 450,000 distinct CDR3 sequences, approximately 15% of them singletons. This clonotype was seen a handful of times. Its cognate antigen is unknown. This receptor was obtained from a man aged 18 to 29 with Graves' ophthalmopathy. Sequencing was done on a sample of blood.

CDR3 DNA: TGCAGTGCTAGACGGGACTACGAGCAGTACTTC. This gives the protein CSARRDYEQYF. The rearrangement links TRBV20-1 to TRBJ2-7; tentatively, D is TRBD2 (5 bases). Germline assignment: CDR1 DFQATT and CDR2 SNEGSKA (reference sequence). The CDR3 length is 11 residues. The V end lost 2 bases, the J end lost 3 bases, and 5 bases lay between the germline ends.